The 2 T cell receptor beta chains presented below share a single source sample, sequenced in a study of blood T cell repertoires in COVID-19. Some clones are missing from TCRdb's copy, which holds only in-frame ones; the method was immunoSEQ multiplex PCR. The sample records fewer than 250,000 clones, approximately 84% being singletons. The sequencing input was peripheral blood. These receptors all come from a woman aged 50 to 60 with active or convalescent COVID-19.

The chain links TRBV19 to TRBJ1-1; a weak D match, TRBD1 (5 bases). This CDR3 spans 19 amino acids. Germline-derived CDR1 and CDR2 are LNHDA and SQIVND (reference sequence). The ends were cut back, 7 bases at V and 3 bases at J, with 30 bases in the middle. CDR3 coding DNA: TGTGCCAGTAAAGCTCTCCCTTACGGGGGAGGCCTTAGGGACACTGAAGCTTTCTTT. It specifies CASKALPYGGGLRDTEAFF.

This clone was detected only a few times. CDR3 residues: CATRGQNSYEQYF. The CDR3 nucleotides are TGTGCCACCCGGGGACAGAACTCCTACGAGCAGTACTTC. The chain joins TRBV6-5 to TRBJ2-7, with 7 bases identical to TRBD1. Germline loops: CDR1 MNHEY, CDR2 SVGAGI. The V and J ends lost 10 bases and 0 bases, in that order; junction bases with no gene match: 6. This CDR3 is built from 13 residues.